The source of this TCR beta chain is a study of PD-L1 blockade in urothelial cancer. Study findings and constraints: Durable benefit accompanied greater 3-week expansion of tumor-associated blood clones.

The V gene end was trimmed by 0 bases and the J gene end by 2 bases; junction bases not matched to a gene: 4. Germline V gene lookup returns CDR1 SGDLS and CDR2 YYNGEE. This CDR3 is 16 amino acids long. The cohort comprised individuals with locally advanced or metastatic urothelial carcinoma. The repertoire was sequenced with immunoSEQ multiplex PCR; TCRdb's copy has only in-frame clones and lacks some. The sample lists more than 35,000 clones, approximately 82% occurring once. With respect to this clone: Its target is not known.

This clonotype was sampled from a man in his sixties or seventies with urothelial cancer. The input for sequencing was PBMCs, taken around atezolizumab (anti-PD-L1) treatment. This chain uses TRBV9 with TRBJ2-3; 9 nucleotides line up with TRBD2. CDR3 DNA: TGTGCCAGCAGCGTAGCGGCTAGCGGGGCCACAGATACGCAGTATTTT. Protein: CASSVAASGATDTQYF. The whole variable domain, filled in from reference TRBV9 and TRBJ2-3, reads DSGVTQTPKHLITATGQRVTLRCSPRSGDLSVYWYQQSLDQGLQFLIQYYNGEERAKGNILERFSAQQFPDLHSELNLSSLELGDSALYFCASSVAASGATDTQYFGPGTRLTVL.